The next 24 T cell receptor beta chains were all read from a single sample in a study of blood T cell dynamics during melanoma immunotherapy. This table comes from immunoSEQ multiplex PCR, and its TCRdb copy is limited to in-frame clones, with some not included. Of 13,000 or so clones in the sample, around 87% were seen once. Indicated time point: week 3, after first cycle of checkpoint inhibitor. Sequencing used blood, obtained from a patient treated with checkpoint blockade. These receptors came from a human donor with melanoma.

The J gene is TRBJ1-5, the V gene TRBV4-1; TRBD1 might be the D (6 bases). V was trimmed by 4 bases and J by 4 bases, leaving 20 bases between them. The CDR3 is made up of 17 amino acids. Per germline, CDR1 MGHRA and CDR2 YSYEKL. CDR3: CASSRTLPRGRNQPQHF. The CDR3 DNA is TGCGCCAGCAGCCGAACCCTTCCCAGGGGAAGAAATCAGCCCCAGCATTTT.

The chain carries TRBV13 and TRBJ2-6, with D unclear. CDR1 PRHDT and CDR2 FYEKMQ come from the germline V gene (reference sequence). V lost 3 bases, J lost 0 bases, and 6 bases lay in between. CDR3 length equals 15 residues. CDR3 sequence (DNA): TGTGCCAGCAGCTTTAAGGTCTCTGGGGCCAACGTCCTGACTTTC. Its protein product is CASSFKVSGANVLTF.

This clone has just one count. The V and J genes are TRBV19 and TRBJ2-5, with TRBD1 matching 8 bases. Per the germline V gene, CDR1 is LNHDA and CDR2 is SQIVND (reference sequence). V was clipped by 3 bases and J by 11 bases; unmatched bases: 20. The CDR3 runs to 17 residues. The CDR3 here is CASSMYTSRTGLREQYF. The CDR3 coding sequence is TGTGCCAGTAGTATGTATACCTCAAGGACAGGGCTTCGGGAGCAGTACTTC.

This chain links TRBV15 with TRBJ2-3; D remains unclear. Trimming cost V 2 bases and J 6 bases, with 9 bases left between them. Germline V gene data show CDR1 as LNHNV and CDR2 as YYDKDF (reference sequence). The CDR3 consists of 13 residues. CDR3: CATSRPNGDTQYF. CDR3 nucleotides: TGTGCCACCAGCAGACCAAACGGCGATACGCAGTATTTT.

The chain recombines TRBV5-6 with TRBJ1-1, with D hard to call. The CDR3 is 15 amino acids. In germline, CDR1 is SGHDT, CDR2 YYEEEE. V shed 4 bases and J shed 1 base, with 14 bases lying between them. The CDR3 nucleotides read TGTGCCAGCAGCCCCGGAGGGAGAAGGAACACTGAAGCTTTCTTT. This gives the protein CASSPGGRRNTEAFF.

V and J are TRBV9 and TRBJ2-5; TRBD2 matches 7 bases. The CDR3 spans 14 residues. Germline-derived CDR1 and CDR2 are SGDLS and YYNGEE. The V gene end was trimmed by 2 bases and the J gene end by 2 bases; junction bases not matched to a gene: 3. This chain's CDR3 is CASSVRDYQETQYF. CDR3 coding DNA: TGTGCCAGCAGCGTCCGGGACTATCAAGAGACCCAGTACTTC.

V and J are TRBV5-1 and TRBJ2-7, with D possibly being TRBD1 (5 bases). The V end lost 0 bases, the J end lost 9 bases, and 10 bases lay between the germline ends. Germline CDR1 SGHRS, CDR2 YFSETQ. There are 12 residues in the CDR3. CDR3 coding DNA: TGCGCCAGCAGCTTGGGTCAGGGATCGCAGTACTTC. Translating gives CASSLGQGSQYF.

This chain joins TRBV9 and TRBJ2-6, with 7 bases that match TRBD2. V gave up 5 bases and J gave up 8 bases; unmatched junction bases: 7. Germline V CDR1 and CDR2: SGDLS, YYNGEE. CDR3 length equals 14 residues. CDR3 in DNA: TGTGCCAGCAGGGCTGGGGAGGGGACCAACGTCCTGACTTTC. Protein product: CASRAGEGTNVLTF.

The chain joins TRBV4-2 to TRBJ1-2; TRBD1 matches at 9 bases. This CDR3 spans 15 amino acids. Germline lookup yields CDR1 LGHNA and CDR2 YNFKEQ. The V gene end was trimmed by 3 bases and the J gene end by 4 bases; junction bases not matched to a gene: 6. This CDR3 is CASSHRDREGYGYTF. DNA for the CDR3: TGTGCCAGCAGCCACCGGGACAGGGAAGGCTATGGCTACACCTTC.

The rearrangement uses TRBV2 and TRBJ1-2, with 8 positions matching TRBD1. This CDR3 has 13 residues. The ends lost 6 bases at V and 4 bases at J; junction bases unmatched: 4. Per the germline V gene, CDR1 is SNHLY and CDR2 is FYNNEI. The CDR3 DNA reads TGTGCCAGCAGCGAGGACAGGGCCTATGGCTACACCTTC. It codes for CASSEDRAYGYTF.

V and J are TRBV5-8 and TRBJ1-1; no clear D. The CDR3 is made up of 14 amino acids. Germline lookup yields CDR1 SGHTS and CDR2 YDEGEE. The germline V and J ends were trimmed by 0 bases and 5 bases, with 11 bases remaining between them. In nucleotides, the CDR3 is TGTGCCAGCAGCTTGGAAGGTTCCAGGACTGAAGCTTTCTTT. Translation gives CASSLEGSRTEAFF.

The chain links TRBV7-8 to TRBJ2-3; 10 bases line up with TRBD2. V gave up 0 bases and J gave up 14 bases; unmatched junction bases: 5. Germline loops: CDR1 SGHVS, CDR2 FQNEAQ. This CDR3 contains 13 residues. DNA of the CDR3: TGTGCCAGCAGCTTAGCAGAGGGACTAGCGTCGTATTTT. Its protein product is CASSLAEGLASYF.

This chain's CDR3 is CASSDQEGSGANVLTF. CDR3 bases: TGTGCCAGTAGTGATCAGGAGGGCTCTGGGGCCAACGTCCTGACTTTC. The rearrangement uses TRBV19 and TRBJ2-6, with D possibly matching TRBD2 (6 bases). V was clipped by 5 bases and J by 0 bases, with 11 bases between them. The germline CDR1 and CDR2 sequences are LNHDA and SQIVND (reference sequence). This CDR3 comprises 16 residues.

The chain carries TRBV19 and TRBJ2-5; 8 nucleotides match TRBD2. This CDR3 is 15 amino acids long. Germline values: CDR1 LNHDA, CDR2 SQIVND (reference sequence). J lost 4 bases, V lost 6 bases, and 10 bases had no gene match. The CDR3: CASRQLGGGIETQYF. CDR3 sequence (DNA): TGTGCCAGTAGGCAACTCGGCGGGGGGATAGAGACCCAGTACTTC. Supplemented by reference TRBV19 and TRBJ2-5, the full variable domain reads DGGITQSPKYLFRKEGQNVTLSCEQNLNHDAMYWYRQDPGQGLRLIYYSQIVNDFQKGDIAEGYSVSREKKESFPLTVTSAQKNPTAFYLCASRQLGGGIETQYFGPGTRLLVL.

The V call is TRBV25-1, the J call TRBJ2-7; TRBD1 matches 8 bases. V dropped 5 bases and J dropped 3; count of bases not matched to a gene: 9. The CDR3 consists of 15 residues. Per the germline V gene, CDR1 is MGHDK and CDR2 is SYGVNS. CDR3 in DNA: TGTGCCAGCAGTCCTCAGGACAGGGCGGGCTACGAGCAGTACTTC. Protein: CASSPQDRAGYEQYF.

The V and J genes are TRBV7-8 and TRBJ2-7, with 14 nucleotides matching TRBD2. Germline CDR1 SGHVS, CDR2 FQNEAQ. With V trimmed by 4 bases and J by 1 base, 12 bases remained unmatched. The CDR3 is 19 amino acids. CDR3: CASSSPGTSGRQGSYEQYF. The CDR3, as DNA: TGTGCCAGCAGCTCCCCGGGGACTAGCGGGAGACAGGGTTCCTACGAGCAGTACTTC. The full variable domain, rest sourced from reference TRBV7-8 and TRBJ2-7, is GAGVSQSPRYKVAKRGQDVALRCDPISGHVSLFWYQQALGQGPEFLTYFQNEAQLDKSGLPSDRFFAERPEGSVSTLKIQRTQQEDSAVYLCASSSPGTSGRQGSYEQYFGPGTRLTVT.

J is TRBJ1-1 and V is TRBV2; the D gene is possibly TRBD1 (5 bases). This CDR3 has 14 residues. Per germline, CDR1 SNHLY and CDR2 FYNNEI. Trimming pared 10 bases from V and 0 bases from J, leaving 15 bases between. As DNA, the CDR3 is TGTGCCACCTCCCGGTGGGGGGTGAACACTGAAGCTTTCTTT. Amino acid sequence: CATSRWGVNTEAFF.

The chain carries TRBV7-6 and TRBJ2-7; 9 nucleotides match TRBD1. V was pared by 1 base and J by 3 bases, with 1 base of the junction left unmatched. Germline loops: CDR1 SGHVS, CDR2 FNYEAQ. The CDR3 runs 14 residues. This chain's CDR3 is CASSLGDRDYEQYF. The CDR3 DNA reads as TGTGCCAGCAGCTTAGGGGACAGGGACTACGAGCAGTACTTC.

The CDR3 region has the DNA TGTGCCGGGACGGTGGGGAGAGCTAACTATGGCTACACCTTC. It is translated as CAGTVGRANYGYTF. This chain uses TRBV30 with TRBJ1-2; a possible D gene is TRBD1 (5 bases). V dropped 8 bases and J dropped 0 bases, with 16 bases sitting between them. CDR1 is GTSNPN, CDR2 SVGIG, per germline (reference sequence). This CDR3 is built from 14 residues.

The CDR3 protein is CASSLGGLAGVTDTQYF. The CDR3 nucleotides read TGTGCCAGCAGCTTAGGTGGACTAGCGGGGGTCACAGATACGCAGTATTTT. The chain carries TRBV7-6 and TRBJ2-3, with 13 bases identical to TRBD2. The CDR3 extends over 17 amino acids. J lost 2 bases, V lost 1 base, and 3 bases had no gene match. CDR1 SGHVS and CDR2 FNYEAQ come from the germline V gene.

V and J are TRBV5-1 and TRBJ1-2; TRBD1 matches at 7 bases. Germline values: CDR1 SGHRS, CDR2 YFSETQ. The length of the CDR3 is 16 residues. The V and J ends lost 0 bases and 4 bases, in that order; junction bases with no gene match: 9. CDR3 region: CASSLVAQGLLYGYTF. The CDR3 nucleotides are TGCGCCAGCAGCTTGGTGGCACAGGGGCTTCTCTATGGCTACACCTTC.

This sequence joins TRBV6-1 and TRBJ1-1; D gene ambiguous. Germline-derived CDR1 and CDR2 are MNHNS and SASEGT. V dropped 2 bases and J dropped 1 base, with 11 bases sitting between them. CDR3 length: 15 amino acids. The CDR3 loop reads CASSEPGGRNTEAFF. The CDR3 bases are TGTGCCAGCAGTGAACCGGGAGGGAGGAACACTGAAGCTTTCTTT.

CDR3 protein: CASKESFYGYTF. CDR3 bases: TGTGCCAGCAAGGAATCCTTCTATGGCTACACCTTC. V gene TRBV2 combines with J gene TRBJ1-2; D call uncertain. The length of the CDR3 is 12 residues. CDR1 and CDR2 from the germline V gene are SNHLY and FYNNEI. With 7 bases removed from V and 4 bases from J, the gap between germline ends came to 10 bases.

The V call is TRBV5-6, the J call TRBJ2-1; 14 positions agree with TRBD2. CDR3 size: 17 residues. After removal of 4 bases from V and 6 bases from J, the junction contained 9 bases not matched to a gene. Germline loops: CDR1 SGHDT, CDR2 YYEEEE. CDR3 protein: CASSLGLAGDLGNEQFF. The CDR3 DNA reads as TGTGCCAGCAGCCTGGGACTAGCGGGAGATCTAGGCAATGAGCAGTTCTTC.